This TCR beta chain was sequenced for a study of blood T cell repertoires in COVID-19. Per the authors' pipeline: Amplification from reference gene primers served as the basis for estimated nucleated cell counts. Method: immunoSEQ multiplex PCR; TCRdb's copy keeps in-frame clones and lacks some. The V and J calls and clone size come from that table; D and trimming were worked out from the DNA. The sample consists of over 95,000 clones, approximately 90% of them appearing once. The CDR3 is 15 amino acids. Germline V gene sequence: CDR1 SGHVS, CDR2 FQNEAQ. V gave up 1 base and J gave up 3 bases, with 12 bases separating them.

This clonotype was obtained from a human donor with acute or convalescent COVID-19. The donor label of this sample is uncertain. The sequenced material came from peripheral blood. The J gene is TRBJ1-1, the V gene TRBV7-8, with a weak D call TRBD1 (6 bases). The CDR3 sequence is CASSLVGGADTEAFF. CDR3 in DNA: TGTGCCAGCAGCTTAGTTGGGGGGGCTGACACTGAAGCTTTCTTT.